This T cell receptor (beta chain) was captured by sequencing in a study of healthy donors' naive CD4 and CD8 T cells. Study context: TCR alpha primers covered all functional IMGT alpha gene variants.

Germline trimming cut 6 bases from V and 0 bases from J; bases unmatched to any gene: 2. This CDR3 is built from 13 residues. From germline, CDR1 is DFQATT and CDR2 SNEGSKA (reference sequence). TCR libraries were built from about 500 ng of total RNA by linear amplification. MiXCR, applied by TCRdb to the reads, yields one record per CDR3 protein. The sample records 200,000 or so distinct CDR3 sequences, about 76% being singletons. This clonotype has only one observation. The antigen remains undetermined. General study points: Negatively charged CDR3s marked CD8+ lineage; positively charged CDR3s marked CD4+ lineage. About an eighth of CD4/CD8 propensity variance appeared explained by V, J and CDR3 charge.

The chain uses TRBV20-1 and TRBJ1-1, with 9 bases aligning to TRBD1. The receptor's source is a pool of human donors in good health; the sample pools cells from several healthy donors. Specimen: naive CD4+ and CD8+ T cells sorted from blood, pooled from several donors. CDR3 protein: CSAGTGLNTEAFF. The DNA for the CDR3 is TGCAGTGCAGGGACAGGGTTGAACACTGAAGCTTTCTTT.